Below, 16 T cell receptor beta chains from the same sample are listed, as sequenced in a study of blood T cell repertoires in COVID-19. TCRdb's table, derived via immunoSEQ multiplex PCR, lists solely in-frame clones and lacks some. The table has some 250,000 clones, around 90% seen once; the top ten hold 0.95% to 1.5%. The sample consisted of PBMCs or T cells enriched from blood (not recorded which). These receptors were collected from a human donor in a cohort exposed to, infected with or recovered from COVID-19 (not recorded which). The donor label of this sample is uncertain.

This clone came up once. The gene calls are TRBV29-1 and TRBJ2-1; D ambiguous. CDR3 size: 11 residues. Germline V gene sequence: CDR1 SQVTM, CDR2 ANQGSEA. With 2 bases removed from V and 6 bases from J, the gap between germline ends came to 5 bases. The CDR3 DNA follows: TGCAGCGTTGAAACCGGCAATGAGCAGTTCTTC. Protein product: CSVETGNEQFF.

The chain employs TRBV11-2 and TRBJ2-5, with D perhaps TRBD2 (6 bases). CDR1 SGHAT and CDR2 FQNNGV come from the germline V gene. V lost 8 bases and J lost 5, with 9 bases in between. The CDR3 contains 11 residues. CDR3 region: CASLRGETQYF. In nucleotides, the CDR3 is TGTGCCAGCCTCCGGGGGGAGACCCAGTACTTC.

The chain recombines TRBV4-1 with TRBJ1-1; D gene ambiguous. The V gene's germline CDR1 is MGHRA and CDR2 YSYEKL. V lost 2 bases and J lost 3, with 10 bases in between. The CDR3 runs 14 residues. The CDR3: CASSQPQKYTEAFF. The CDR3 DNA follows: TGCGCCAGCAGCCAACCACAGAAGTACACTGAAGCTTTCTTT.

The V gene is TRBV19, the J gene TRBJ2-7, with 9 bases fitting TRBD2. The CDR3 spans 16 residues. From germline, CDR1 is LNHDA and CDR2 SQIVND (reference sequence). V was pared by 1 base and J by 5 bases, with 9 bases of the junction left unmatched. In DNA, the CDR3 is TGTGCCAGTAGTATAGGTCTCGCGGGGGGGCCCGACGAGCAGTACTTC. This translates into CASSIGLAGGPDEQYF.

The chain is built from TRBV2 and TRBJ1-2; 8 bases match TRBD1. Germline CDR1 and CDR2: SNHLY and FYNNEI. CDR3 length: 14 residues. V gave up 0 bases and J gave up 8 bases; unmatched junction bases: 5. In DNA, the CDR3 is TGTGCCAGCAGTGAAGCCGCAGGGGGCTTAGGCTACACCTTC. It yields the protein CASSEAAGGLGYTF.

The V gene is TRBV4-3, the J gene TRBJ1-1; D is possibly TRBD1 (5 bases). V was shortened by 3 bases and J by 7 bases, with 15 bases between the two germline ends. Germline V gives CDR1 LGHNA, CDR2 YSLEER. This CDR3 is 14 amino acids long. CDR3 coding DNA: TGCGCCAGCAGCCAGCTGGCAGGGTCTAATGAAGCTTTCTTT. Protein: CASSQLAGSNEAFF.

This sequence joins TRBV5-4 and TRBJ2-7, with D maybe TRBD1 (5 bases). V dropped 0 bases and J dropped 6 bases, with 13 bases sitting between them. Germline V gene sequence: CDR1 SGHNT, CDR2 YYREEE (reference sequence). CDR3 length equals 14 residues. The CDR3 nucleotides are TGTGCCAGCAGCTTGGAGCAGGGCTGGGGCGAGCAGTACTTC. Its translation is CASSLEQGWGEQYF.

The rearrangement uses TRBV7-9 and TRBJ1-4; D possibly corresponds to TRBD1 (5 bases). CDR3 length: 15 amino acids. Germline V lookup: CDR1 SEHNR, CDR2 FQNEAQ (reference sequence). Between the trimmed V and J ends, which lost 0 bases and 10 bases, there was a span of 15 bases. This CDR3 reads CASSLALGRAVKLFF. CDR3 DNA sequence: TGTGCCAGCAGCTTAGCGCTTGGCAGGGCCGTAAAACTGTTTTTT.

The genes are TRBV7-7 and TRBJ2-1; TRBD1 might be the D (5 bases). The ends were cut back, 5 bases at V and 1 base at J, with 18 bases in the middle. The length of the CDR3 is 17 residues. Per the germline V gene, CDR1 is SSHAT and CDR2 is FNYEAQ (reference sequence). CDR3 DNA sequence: TGTGCCAGCAGCCCGGACCCCCCTGGGGCATCCTACAATGAGCAGTTCTTC. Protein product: CASSPDPPGASYNEQFF.

The CDR3 reads CAWSDWLTGTYEQYF. As DNA, the CDR3 is TGTGCCTGGAGTGATTGGCTGACGGGGACCTACGAGCAGTACTTC. The V gene is TRBV30, the J gene TRBJ2-7; D perhaps matches TRBD2 (5 bases). This CDR3 is built from 15 residues. V gave up 1 base and J gave up 2 bases, with 15 bases separating them. Germline loops: CDR1 GTSNPN, CDR2 SVGIG (reference sequence).

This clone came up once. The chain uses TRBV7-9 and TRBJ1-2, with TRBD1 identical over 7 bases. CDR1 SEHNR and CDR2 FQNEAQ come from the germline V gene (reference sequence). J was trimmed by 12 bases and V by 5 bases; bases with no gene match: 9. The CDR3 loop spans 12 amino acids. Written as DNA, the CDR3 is TGTGCCAGCAGCATGACAGGGTCGGCCAACACCTTC. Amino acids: CASSMTGSANTF.

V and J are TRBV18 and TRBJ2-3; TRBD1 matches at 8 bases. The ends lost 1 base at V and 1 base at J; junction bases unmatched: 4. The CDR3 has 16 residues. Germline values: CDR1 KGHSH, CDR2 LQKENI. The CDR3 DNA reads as TGTGCCAGCTCACCACGTCAGGGGGCGGGCACAGATACGCAGTATTTT. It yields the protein CASSPRQGAGTDTQYF.

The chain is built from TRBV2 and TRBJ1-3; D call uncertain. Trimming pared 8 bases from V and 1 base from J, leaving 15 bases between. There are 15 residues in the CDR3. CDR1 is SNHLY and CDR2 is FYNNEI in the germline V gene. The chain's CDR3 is CASRGRRLSGNTIYF. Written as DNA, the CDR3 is TGTGCCAGCCGTGGACGGAGGCTGTCTGGAAACACCATATATTTT.

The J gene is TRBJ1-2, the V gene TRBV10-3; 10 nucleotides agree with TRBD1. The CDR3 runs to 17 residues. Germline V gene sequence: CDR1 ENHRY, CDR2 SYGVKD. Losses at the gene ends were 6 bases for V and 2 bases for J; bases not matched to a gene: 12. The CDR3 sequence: CAISPPGQGRPNYGYTF. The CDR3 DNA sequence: TGTGCCATCAGCCCACCGGGACAGGGGAGGCCGAACTATGGCTACACCTTC.

CDR3 nucleotides: TGTGCCAGCAGTTTATATTCGGGGTCCGGGGCCAACGTCCTGACTTTC. This codes for CASSLYSGSGANVLTF. This chain uses TRBV27 with TRBJ2-6; a possible D gene is TRBD2 (5 bases). CDR1 is MNHEY and CDR2 is SMNVEV in the germline V gene (reference sequence). Deletions cut 1 base from V and 4 bases from J, with 11 bases between. CDR3 length equals 16 residues. Looking up the rest from reference TRBV27 and TRBJ2-6 gives the full variable domain: EAQVTQNPRYLITVTGKKLTVTCSQNMNHEYMSWYRQDPGLGLRQIYYSMNVEVTDKGDVPEGYKVSRKEKRNFPLILESPSPNQTSLYFCASSLYSGSGANVLTFGAGSRLTVL.

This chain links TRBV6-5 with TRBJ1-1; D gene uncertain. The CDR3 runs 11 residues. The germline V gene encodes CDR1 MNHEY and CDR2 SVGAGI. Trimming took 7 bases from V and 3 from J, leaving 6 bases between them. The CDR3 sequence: CASIGDTEAFF. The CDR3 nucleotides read TGTGCCAGCATAGGAGACACTGAAGCTTTCTTT.